The clone carrying this T cell receptor (beta chain) has just one count. The data were taken from a study of blood T cell repertoires in COVID-19. Background on the study: Sites in the United States, Italy and Spain provided acute and convalescent COVID-19 samples.

In the authors' methods: Scientists estimated how many nucleated cells there were by amplifying reference gene primers. Generated by immunoSEQ multiplex PCR, the TCRdb table keeps only in-frame clones and is missing some. D and trimming come from the DNA, and the V and J calls and clone size come from that table. The data hold 130,000 to 150,000 clones, with over 80% observed a single time. Sample: peripheral blood. The origin of this receptor is a woman in her 50s with acute or convalescent COVID-19.

The CDR3 nucleotides read TGTGCCAGTAGTATAGTTCATAGCGGGAGGGCCTACAATGAGCAGTTCTTC. Its translation: CASSIVHSGRAYNEQFF. This chain uses TRBV19 with TRBJ2-1, with 11 bases lining up with TRBD2. CDR1 and CDR2 from the germline V gene are LNHDA and SQIVND (reference sequence). V was pared by 1 base and J by 2 bases, with 4 bases of the junction left unmatched. The CDR3 loop spans 17 amino acids.